This entry is about one T cell receptor (beta chain). What it binds is not known. Of the isolated RNA, all was reverse transcribed, and so the sequenced material was expressed TCRB transcripts. Sequenced by immunoSEQ multiplex PCR; TCRdb stores in-frame clones only, minus some. The repertoire holds approximately 170,000 clones, approximately 8.1% seen once, with about 1% in the top ten. The data originate from a study of beta chain features in type 1 diabetes. Findings and caveats of the study: Fewer junction insertions and more nucleotide deletions appeared in type 1 diabetes patients. Moderate but significant shortening of TCRB CDR3s was recorded in all four CD4+ subsets from Type 1 diabetes patients.

The V end was cut by 2 bases, the J end by 6 bases, with 11 bases between. The CDR3 totals 14 residues. Germline V CDR1 and CDR2: KGHSH, LQKENI. The source material was central memory CD4+ T cells from blood. The V call is TRBV18, the J call TRBJ2-1; TRBD1 might be the D (6 bases). The source is a woman aged 35 to 49 with type 1 diabetes. The CDR3 DNA sequence: TGTGCCAGCTCACCAGGGACAACGTTCAATGAGCAGTTCTTC. Its protein is CASSPGTTFNEQFF.